The entry below gives a single T cell receptor (beta chain) sequence along with its context. The sample is drawn from a study of blood T cell repertoires in COVID-19. The overall study: Specimens from acute and convalescent COVID-19 originated in the United States, Italy and Spain. Sources were T cells, B-cell-depleted T cells, or PBMCs; the material itself was cDNA or gDNA.

V was cut by 0 bases and J by 9 bases, with 12 bases left in between. Germline V gene sequence: CDR1 MNHEY, CDR2 SVGEGT. The CDR3 has 14 residues. Per the study methods: Reference gene primer amplification in the assay estimated nucleated cell counts. Measured with immunoSEQ multiplex PCR; TCRdb has only the in-frame clones, and not every one. V and J calls and clone size follow that table, whereas D and trimming were derived from the DNA. Found here are about 260,000 clones, over 70% of them singletons; the top ten hold 10% to 13%. The receptor comes from an older woman with COVID-19, enrolled during active disease. The chain combines TRBV6-2 or TRBV6-3 with TRBJ2-4, with D unresolved. Sequenced input: peripheral blood. The CDR3 reads CASSYSRPPGIQYF. The CDR3 nucleotides read TGTGCCAGCAGTTACTCGAGGCCCCCTGGCATTCAGTACTTC.